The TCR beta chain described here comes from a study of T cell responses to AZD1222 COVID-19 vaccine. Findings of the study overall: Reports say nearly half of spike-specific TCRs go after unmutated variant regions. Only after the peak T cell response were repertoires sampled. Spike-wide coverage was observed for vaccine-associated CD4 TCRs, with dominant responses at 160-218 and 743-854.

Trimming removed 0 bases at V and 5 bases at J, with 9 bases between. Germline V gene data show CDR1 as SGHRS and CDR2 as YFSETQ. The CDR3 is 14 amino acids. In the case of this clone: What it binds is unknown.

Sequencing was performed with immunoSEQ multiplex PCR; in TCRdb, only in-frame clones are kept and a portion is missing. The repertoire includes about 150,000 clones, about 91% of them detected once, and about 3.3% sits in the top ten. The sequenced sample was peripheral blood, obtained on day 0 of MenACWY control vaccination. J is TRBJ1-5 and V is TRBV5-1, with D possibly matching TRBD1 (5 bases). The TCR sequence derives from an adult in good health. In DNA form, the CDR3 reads TGCGCCAGCAGCTTGGATTCGGGGGATCAGCCCCAGCATTTT. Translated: CASSLDSGDQPQHF.